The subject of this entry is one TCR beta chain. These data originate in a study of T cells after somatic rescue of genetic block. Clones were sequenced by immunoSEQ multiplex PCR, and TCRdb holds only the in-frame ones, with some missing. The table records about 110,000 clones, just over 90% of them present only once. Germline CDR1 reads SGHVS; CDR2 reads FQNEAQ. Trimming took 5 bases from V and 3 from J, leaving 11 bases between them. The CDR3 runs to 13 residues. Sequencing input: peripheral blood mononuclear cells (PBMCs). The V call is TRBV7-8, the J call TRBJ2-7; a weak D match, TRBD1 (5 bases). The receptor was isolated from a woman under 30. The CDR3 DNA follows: TGTGCCAGCAGCCTCGACACAGGCTACGAGCAGTACTTC. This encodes CASSLDTGYEQYF.